This TCR beta chain emerged from a study of blood T cell repertoires in COVID-19. Background on the study: T cells, B-cell-depleted T cells, or PBMCs supplied cDNA or gDNA.

In the original workflow: Amplification with reference gene primers provided the estimates of nucleated cell counts. Measured with immunoSEQ multiplex PCR; TCRdb has only the in-frame clones, and not every one. Clone size and the V and J calls come from that table; the DNA yielded D and trimming. The sample contains about 49,000 clones, more than 85% of which appear only once. Germline values: CDR1 SGHTA, CDR2 FQGTGA. The CDR3 is made up of 14 amino acids. V trimming: 3 bases; J trimming: 4 bases; junction bases outside the gene matches: 2. The TCR sequence derives from a man in his forties or fifties with active COVID-19. Sequences were obtained from peripheral blood. The gene calls are TRBV7-3 and TRBJ2-7; 11 nucleotides match TRBD2. CDR3 DNA: TGTGCCAGCAGCTTCCGGACTAGCGGGTACGAGCAGTACTTC. Protein: CASSFRTSGYEQYF.